This T cell receptor beta chain was found in a study of memory CD4+ T cells and cytomegalovirus serostatus. The method was immunoSEQ multiplex PCR; TCRdb's version includes in-frame clones alone and lacks a portion of them. Among just under 40,000 clones listed, over 60% were seen once. The sort gate was single viable CD3+CD4+CD8-CD45RO+ cells for memory CD4+ T cells. The specimen was memory CD4+ T cells from blood. The sequence was obtained from an adult in good health and CMV-seronegative.

This CDR3 reads CASGLVQGGTYQETQYF. DNA of the CDR3: TGTGCTAGTGGTTTGGTGCAGGGAGGCACATACCAAGAGACCCAGTACTTC. The chain is built from TRBV12-5 and TRBJ2-5; perhaps TRBD2 as D (6 bases). Germline V gene lookup returns CDR1 LGHNT and CDR2 FRNRAP. V dropped 0 bases and J dropped 0 bases, with 14 bases sitting between them. The CDR3 extends over 17 amino acids.